This T cell receptor (beta chain) was identified in a study of shared clonotypes between healthy human individuals. Looking at the study overall: Donors were two women and a few men aged 18 to 49.

Points on this clone: Its antigen is undetermined.

CD8 cells classed as naive were CD45RO-negative and positively selected for CCR7, excluding terminally differentiated effector memory CD45RA+ cells. The CDR3 runs to 13 residues. Germline V lookup: CDR1 SEHNR, CDR2 FQNEAQ (reference sequence). V shed 8 bases and J shed 5 bases, with 12 bases lying between them. Overall study findings and caveats: Estimated richness values were generally larger in naive subsets than in memory subsets. How much donors shared clonotypes was expected to be affected by sequencing depth.

The repertoire was sequenced with immunoSEQ multiplex PCR; TCRdb's copy has only in-frame clones and lacks some. The table records 650,000 to 800,000 clones, about 92% of them present only once. The chain has TRBV7-9 and TRBJ2-2; a weak D match, TRBD2 (5 bases). The TCR originated in a man younger than 45 in good health. The sample consisted of naive CD8+ T cells sorted from blood. The CDR3 DNA sequence: TGTGCCAGCGCGAAAGAGGGAACCGGGGAGCTGTTTTTT. It is translated as CASAKEGTGELFF. The full variable domain, its missing parts supplied by reference TRBV7-9 and TRBJ2-2, is DTGVSQNPRHKITKRGQNVTFRCDPISEHNRLYWYRQTLGQGPEFLTYFQNEAQLEKSRLLSDRFSAERPKGSFSTLEIQRTEQGDSAMYLCASAKEGTGELFFGEGSRLTVL.